These 32 T cell receptor beta chains were sequenced from one sample in a study of graft-versus-host responses after intestinal transplantation. TCRdb's copy holds only in-frame clones and misses some; the assay was immunoSEQ multiplex PCR. In the table there are tens of thousands of clones, approximately 87% of which are singletons. For these receptors, no antigen is known. The sequencing used unstimulated CD4+ T cells sorted from spleen or lymph node cells, collected before transplant. The receptor source for this set is a human donor who was the organ donor for an intestinal transplant.

The chain employs TRBV18 and TRBJ1-2, with D possibly matching TRBD1 (5 bases). Germline V CDR1 and CDR2: KGHSH, LQKENI. The ends were cut back, 4 bases at V and 1 base at J, with 19 bases in the middle. The CDR3 length is 17 residues. The CDR3 reads CASSLRLRGGYNYGYTF. Written as DNA, the CDR3 is TGTGCCAGCTCACTGCGATTGAGGGGAGGGTATAACTATGGCTACACCTTC.

A note on this clone: Other nucleotide sequences from this sample produce the same CDR3. The chain combines TRBV6-6 with TRBJ1-1, with 9 nucleotides matching TRBD1. Per the germline V gene, CDR1 is MNHNY and CDR2 is SVGAGI (reference sequence). V dropped 5 bases and J dropped 1; count of bases not matched to a gene: 5. This CDR3 has 15 amino acids. CDR3 amino acids: CASSTQTGGNTEAFF. In DNA, the CDR3 is TGTGCCAGCAGTACCCAGACAGGGGGGAACACTGAAGCTTTCTTT.

The chain carries TRBV6-1 and TRBJ1-1; D gene unclear. CDR1 is MNHNS, CDR2 SASEGT, per germline. Trimming removed 3 bases from V and 1 base from J, with 6 bases in between. The CDR3 totals 13 residues. The chain's CDR3 is CASSDAGNTEAFF. The CDR3 DNA follows: TGTGCCAGCAGTGACGCAGGGAACACTGAAGCTTTCTTT.

The rearrangement uses TRBV7-9 and TRBJ2-2; 8 bases agree with TRBD2. V lost 0 bases to trimming and J lost 4 bases; unmatched junction nucleotides: 1. This CDR3 has 15 residues. Per germline, CDR1 SEHNR and CDR2 FQNEAQ (reference sequence). The CDR3 region has the DNA TGTGCCAGCAGCTTAGCCGCGGGGGGCACCGGGGAGCTGTTTTTT. This gives the protein CASSLAAGGTGELFF.

J is TRBJ2-3 and V is TRBV5-1; 14 bases align to TRBD2. The CDR3 has 18 amino acids. Germline loops: CDR1 SGHRS, CDR2 YFSETQ. With V trimmed by 3 bases and J by 2 bases, 8 bases remained unmatched. The CDR3 sequence is CASSSPGLAGAFTDTQYF. In DNA form, the CDR3 reads TGCGCCAGCAGCTCGCCGGGACTAGCGGGGGCGTTCACAGATACGCAGTATTTT.

The V and J genes are TRBV28 and TRBJ1-1; 9 bases fit TRBD1. The J segment lost 8 bases and the V segment lost 6 bases, leaving 10 bases of the junction unmatched. CDR3 length equals 14 residues. CDR1 MDHEN and CDR2 SYDVKM come from the germline V gene. Here the CDR3 DNA reads TGTGCCAGCAGAGGGGGACAGGGCGTCAAAGAAGCTTTCTTT. It encodes CASRGGQGVKEAFF.

The V call is TRBV5-6, the J call TRBJ2-1, with 7 bases matching TRBD2. This CDR3 spans 15 amino acids. Germline V gene lookup returns CDR1 SGHDT and CDR2 YYEEEE. The ends lost 1 base at V and 4 bases at J; junction bases unmatched: 5. In DNA, the CDR3 is TGTGCCAGCAGCTTGACGAGCGGGGCGTACAATGAGCAGTTCTTC. This encodes CASSLTSGAYNEQFF.

The chain uses TRBV28 and TRBJ1-2; 8 bases map to TRBD1. V lost 7 bases, J lost 8 bases, and 12 bases stayed unmatched. The germline gives CDR1 MDHEN, CDR2 SYDVKM. This CDR3 spans 14 amino acids. The chain's CDR3 is CASKSPDRGRGYTF. The CDR3 region has the DNA TGTGCCAGCAAATCACCCGACAGGGGCCGGGGCTACACCTTC.

The chain uses TRBV4-2 and TRBJ2-3; perhaps TRBD1 as D (6 bases). The CDR3 is 18 amino acids. Germline values: CDR1 LGHNA, CDR2 YNFKEQ. V was cut by 1 base and J by 2 bases, with 19 bases left in between. CDR3 protein: CASSQGPPTGSSTDTQYF. CDR3 sequence (DNA): TGTGCCAGCAGCCAAGGGCCGCCCACAGGGAGCTCCACAGATACGCAGTATTTT.

J is TRBJ2-3 and V is TRBV10-2; 7 bases match TRBD1. This CDR3 spans 12 amino acids. With 6 bases clipped from V and 7 bases from J, the junction kept 4 bases outside the gene matches. Germline V gives CDR1 WSHSY, CDR2 SAAADI. The CDR3 nucleotides are TGCGCCAGCAGACCGACAGGGAATACGCAGTATTTT. This translates into CASRPTGNTQYF.

DNA of the CDR3: TGTGCCAGCAGTGGCAGACAGGGCGTGAACACTGAAGCTTTCTTT. It yields the protein CASSGRQGVNTEAFF. The V call is TRBV25-1, the J call TRBJ1-1; 7 bases match TRBD1. The trim removed 4 bases at V and 0 bases at J, leaving 5 bases unmatched. CDR3 length equals 15 residues. Germline V CDR1 and CDR2: MGHDK, SYGVNS.

V gene TRBV6-5 combines with J gene TRBJ1-3, with 7 bases lining up with TRBD1. The V gene's germline CDR1 is MNHEY and CDR2 SVGAGI. This CDR3 comprises 14 residues. With V trimmed by 2 bases and J by 13 bases, 11 bases remained unmatched. CDR3 coding DNA: TGTGCCAGCAGTTACGACAGGGAAGGGTTCAGGATATATTTT. Its protein product is CASSYDREGFRIYF.

The chain links TRBV19 to TRBJ2-1; 8 bases align to TRBD2. The length of the CDR3 is 18 residues. The junction had 14 bases not matched to a gene; V was cut back by 3 bases and J by 4 bases. Germline V gene data show CDR1 as LNHDA and CDR2 as SQIVND (reference sequence). The CDR3 here is CASSIRLAGPLGYNEQFF. For the CDR3, the DNA is TGTGCCAGTAGTATCCGGCTAGCGGGCCCCCTGGGATACAATGAGCAGTTCTTC.

The chain combines TRBV28 with TRBJ1-3; a weak D match, TRBD1 (6 bases). V was clipped by 8 bases and J by 7 bases, with 18 bases between them. The germline V gene encodes CDR1 MDHEN and CDR2 SYDVKM. The CDR3 totals 14 residues. The chain's CDR3 is CASPDSPLWNTIYF. The CDR3 DNA sequence: TGTGCCAGCCCGGACAGCCCCTTGTGGAACACCATATATTTT.

This rearrangement joins TRBV5-6 to TRBJ2-2; D not certain. The CDR3 is 14 residues long. Germline V gene lookup returns CDR1 SGHDT and CDR2 YYEEEE. V shed 5 bases and J shed 0 bases, with 8 bases lying between them. CDR3 nucleotide sequence: TGTGCCAGCAGTTCGGGTGCGAACACCGGGGAGCTGTTTTTT. This encodes CASSSGANTGELFF.

The rearrangement links TRBV29-1 to TRBJ1-1, with no clear D. The CDR3 is 12 amino acids. Germline V CDR1 and CDR2: SQVTM, ANQGSEA. V lost 4 bases and J lost 10, with 16 bases in between. The chain's CDR3 is CSVVSVDLGAFF. The CDR3 coding sequence is TGCAGCGTTGTGTCGGTTGACCTAGGAGCTTTCTTT.

V is TRBV15 and J is TRBJ2-1; 7 bases match TRBD1. The germline V gene has CDR1 LNHNV and CDR2 YYDKDF (reference sequence). Trimming removed 3 bases from V and 7 bases from J; junction bases left unmatched: 12. This CDR3 comprises 16 residues. This chain's CDR3 is CATSSLQQGLLNEQFF. The DNA for the CDR3 is TGTGCCACCAGCAGTCTACAACAGGGGTTGTTGAATGAGCAGTTCTTC.

The chain recombines TRBV5-1 with TRBJ1-2, with a weak D call TRBD1 (6 bases). Looked up from germline, CDR1 is SGHRS and CDR2 is YFSETQ. The CDR3 covers 14 residues. The V gene lost 4 bases and the J gene lost 3 bases, with 13 bases spanning the gap. CDR3 region: CASSPGTNYYGYTF. CDR3 nucleotides: TGCGCCAGCAGCCCCGGGACAAATTACTATGGCTACACCTTC.

The chain is built from TRBV5-6 and TRBJ2-5; TRBD1 matches at 9 bases. V was pared by 1 base and J by 5 bases, with 9 bases of the junction left unmatched. Germline V gene data show CDR1 as SGHDT and CDR2 as YYEEEE. The CDR3 is 16 amino acids. CDR3 nucleotide sequence: TGTGCCAGCAGCTTGTTGCGGACAGGGGATTCGGAGACCCAGTACTTC. Amino acid sequence: CASSLLRTGDSETQYF. Using reference TRBV5-6 and TRBJ2-5 for the parts outside the CDR3, the full variable domain is DAGVTQSPTHLIKTRGQQVTLRCSPKSGHDTVSWYQQALGQGPQFIFQYYEEEERQRGNFPDRFSGHQFPNYSSELNVNALLLGDSALYLCASSLLRTGDSETQYFGPGTRLLVL.

The chain uses TRBV7-9 and TRBJ1-2, with 7 bases fitting TRBD1. Germline-derived CDR1 and CDR2 are SEHNR and FQNEAQ (reference sequence). CDR3 length: 16 amino acids. V shed 4 bases, J shed 0 bases, and the junction held 8 bases outside the gene matches. CDR3 in DNA: TGTGCCAGCAGCTACGGGACAGCCACCTCTAACTATGGCTACACCTTC. This encodes CASSYGTATSNYGYTF.

V usage is TRBV28 and J usage is TRBJ1-5; tentative D call: TRBD1 (6 bases). Per the germline V gene, CDR1 is MDHEN and CDR2 is SYDVKM. V gave up 9 bases and J gave up 3 bases, with 12 bases separating them. The CDR3 is 13 amino acids. CDR3 protein: CASRDTYNQPQHF. In DNA, the CDR3 is TGTGCCAGTCGGGACACGTACAATCAGCCCCAGCATTTT.

The CDR3 protein is CASSVASGTAYGYTF. The CDR3 DNA reads TGTGCCAGCAGCGTAGCCTCCGGGACAGCCTATGGCTACACCTTC. This rearrangement joins TRBV9 to TRBJ1-2, with 7 nucleotides matching TRBD1. The CDR3 spans 15 residues. Germline CDR1 SGDLS, CDR2 YYNGEE. Trimming took 0 bases from V and 4 from J; bases not matched to a gene: 6. The entire variable domain, with the rest obtained from reference TRBV9 and TRBJ1-2, is as follows: DSGVTQTPKHLITATGQRVTLRCSPRSGDLSVYWYQQSLDQGLQFLIQYYNGEERAKGNILERFSAQQFPDLHSELNLSSLELGDSALYFCASSVASGTAYGYTFGSGTRLTVV.

The V gene is TRBV16, the J gene TRBJ1-5, with 11 bases lining up with TRBD1. CDR3 length: 18 residues. Germline V lookup: CDR1 KGHSY, CDR2 FQNENV. J gave up 1 base and V 4 bases, and 9 bases lay outside the gene matches. The CDR3 sequence: CASSRPQGQGDSNQPQHF. In nucleotides, the CDR3 is TGTGCCAGCAGCCGCCCCCAGGGACAGGGGGACAGCAATCAGCCCCAGCATTTT.

This clone was detected only once. The chain recombines TRBV18 with TRBJ1-6; the match to TRBD1 covers 8 bases. This CDR3 has 16 amino acids. V trimming: 6 bases; J trimming: 4 bases; junction bases outside the gene matches: 8. From germline, CDR1 is KGHSH and CDR2 LQKENI. The CDR3 here is CASSQNRGGYNSPLHF. CDR3 sequence (DNA): TGTGCCAGCTCGCAAAACAGGGGGGGGTATAATTCACCCCTCCACTTT.

This sequence joins TRBV2 and TRBJ1-2; D perhaps matches TRBD1 (6 bases). CDR1 is SNHLY and CDR2 is FYNNEI in the germline V gene. Trimming shortened V by 4 bases and J by 8 bases, and 17 bases separated the two germline ends. The CDR3 is made up of 14 amino acids. The DNA for the CDR3 is TGTGCCAGCAGTGTAGGGGGGGCAGGGTTCGGCTACACCTTC. Its translation: CASSVGGAGFGYTF.

The chain couples TRBV7-3 to TRBJ2-2; 8 bases align to TRBD2. Germline V lookup: CDR1 SGHTA, CDR2 FQGTGA. V trimming: 2 bases; J trimming: 1 base; junction bases outside the gene matches: 3. This CDR3 is 16 amino acids long. CDR3 in amino acids: CASSLGTRGNTGELFF. The CDR3 DNA reads TGTGCCAGCAGCTTAGGGACTAGGGGGAACACCGGGGAGCTGTTTTTT.

The V call is TRBV7-9, the J call TRBJ2-1, with TRBD1 matching 9 bases. The trim removed 2 bases at V and 7 bases at J, leaving 9 bases unmatched. CDR1 SEHNR and CDR2 FQNEAQ come from the germline V gene (reference sequence). This CDR3 has 16 residues. CDR3 coding DNA: TGTGCCAGCAGCTTATTTGCAGGACAGGGGTTAAATGAGCAGTTCTTC. This codes for CASSLFAGQGLNEQFF.

The genes are TRBV19 and TRBJ2-4; the D is unclear. V gave up 2 bases and J gave up 4 bases, with 12 bases separating them. In germline, CDR1 is LNHDA, CDR2 SQIVND (reference sequence). This CDR3 is built from 15 residues. The CDR3 region has the DNA TGTGCCAGTAGTATAAGACGCACCGGGAAAAACATTCAGTACTTC. Translation gives CASSIRRTGKNIQYF.

This sequence joins TRBV29-1 and TRBJ2-5, with D possibly matching TRBD2 (5 bases). The germline V gene encodes CDR1 SQVTM and CDR2 ANQGSEA. The CDR3 covers 13 residues. The V end was cut by 3 bases, the J end by 5 bases, with 13 bases between. CDR3 nucleotide sequence: TGCAGCGTTGATAGAGGGAATGGTGAGACCCAGTACTTC. It translates to CSVDRGNGETQYF.

The V and J genes are TRBV28 and TRBJ1-2, with D possibly matching TRBD1 (6 bases). CDR1 is MDHEN and CDR2 is SYDVKM in the germline V gene. The CDR3 is 12 amino acids. V was pared by 8 bases and J by 8 bases, with 15 bases between. The CDR3 DNA reads TGTGCCAGCGGGAGGGGGATTGGAGGCTACACCTTC. Protein product: CASGRGIGGYTF.

The V gene is TRBV7-2, the J gene TRBJ2-1; 9 bases align to TRBD2. Germline CDR1 reads SGHTA; CDR2 reads FQGNSA. The CDR3 covers 18 residues. The junction had 14 bases not matched to a gene; V was cut back by 7 bases and J by 1 base. CDR3 sequence: CASTPRRGGGASYNEQFF. In nucleotides, the CDR3 is TGTGCCAGCACCCCCAGAAGGGGCGGGGGGGCGTCCTACAATGAGCAGTTCTTC. Supplemented by reference TRBV7-2 and TRBJ2-1, the full variable domain reads GAGVSQSPSNKVTEKGKDVELRCDPISGHTALYWYRQSLGQGLEFLIYFQGNSAPDKSGLPSDRFSAERTGGSVSTLTIQRTQQEDSAVYLCASTPRRGGGASYNEQFFGPGTRLTVL.

The chain recombines TRBV28 with TRBJ1-5, with D unresolved. Germline V gene data show CDR1 as MDHEN and CDR2 as SYDVKM. CDR3 size: 12 residues. Trimming took 5 bases from V and 5 from J, leaving 7 bases between them. Here the CDR3 reads CASSAGDQPQHF. CDR3 sequence (DNA): TGTGCCAGCAGTGCAGGCGATCAGCCCCAGCATTTT.